Each of the 17 T cell receptor beta chains below was sequenced from the same sample in a study of T cell responses to AZD1222 COVID-19 vaccine. The repertoire was sequenced with immunoSEQ multiplex PCR; TCRdb's copy has only in-frame clones and lacks some. The table has over 90,000 clones, around 91% seen once. The specimen comprised peripheral blood, sampled on day 0 of AZD1222 vaccination. Every receptor here comes from an adult in good health.

The J gene is TRBJ2-7, the V gene TRBV3-1 (or the pseudogene TRBV3-2); 13 nucleotides align to TRBD2. J was trimmed by 5 bases and V by 6 bases; bases with no gene match: 4. The CDR3 loop spans 14 amino acids. Germline-derived CDR1 and CDR2 are LGHDT and YNNKEL (reference sequence). CDR3 nucleotide sequence: TGTGCCAGCAGTCCTGGACTAGCGGGAGACGAGCAGTACTTC. It is translated as CASSPGLAGDEQYF.

This chain links TRBV2 with TRBJ2-7; TRBD2 is a possible D gene (6 bases). The CDR3 runs 17 residues. Between the trimmed V and J ends, which lost 5 bases and 0 bases, there was a span of 20 bases. Germline CDR1 is SNHLY and CDR2 is FYNNEI. CDR3 in amino acids: CASSRGSRGRSSYEQYF. The CDR3 nucleotides read TGTGCCAGCAGTAGAGGGAGTCGGGGGAGGAGCTCCTACGAGCAGTACTTC. Looking up the rest from reference TRBV2 and TRBJ2-7 gives the full variable domain: EPEVTQTPSHQVTQMGQEVILRCVPISNHLYFYWYRQILGQKVEFLVSFYNNEISEKSEIFDDQFSVERPDGSNFTLKIRSTKLEDSAMYFCASSRGSRGRSSYEQYFGPGTRLTVT.

This chain uses TRBV7-9 with TRBJ1-2, with D uncertain. This CDR3 is 13 amino acids long. Germline CDR1 reads SEHNR; CDR2 reads FQNEAQ (reference sequence). The V end lost 4 bases, the J end lost 7 bases, and 13 bases lay between the germline ends. This chain's CDR3 is CASSYETFGGYTF. The CDR3 nucleotides read TGTGCCAGCAGCTATGAGACATTTGGTGGCTACACCTTC.

The J gene is TRBJ2-5, the V gene TRBV3-1 (or the pseudogene TRBV3-2); possibly TRBD2 for D (6 bases). CDR1 and CDR2 from the germline V gene are LGHDT and YNNKEL (reference sequence). The CDR3 sequence is 13 residues long. The V end was cut by 4 bases, the J end by 1 base, with 7 bases between. The CDR3 DNA is TGTGCCAGCAGCCCGACTAGCCAAGAGACCCAGTACTTC. Translating gives CASSPTSQETQYF.

This chain links TRBV20-1 with TRBJ2-3; TRBD1 or TRBD2 may be the D gene (5 bases each). Trimming shortened V by 4 bases and J by 4 bases, and 6 bases separated the two germline ends. Germline CDR1 DFQATT, CDR2 SNEGSKA (reference sequence). This CDR3 spans 11 amino acids. CDR3 sequence reads: CSAMGADTQYF. In nucleotides, the CDR3 is TGCAGTGCTATGGGGGCAGATACGCAGTATTTT.

The gene calls are TRBV5-4 and TRBJ2-1, with 10 nucleotides matching TRBD2. The CDR3 sequence is 17 residues long. The trim removed 0 bases at V and 5 bases at J, leaving 8 bases unmatched. Looked up from germline, CDR1 is SGHNT and CDR2 is YYREEE (reference sequence). The CDR3 DNA sequence: TGTGCCAGCAGCTTGGGGCCGGGACTAGCGACCCACAATGAGCAGTTCTTC. It is translated as CASSLGPGLATHNEQFF.

V usage is TRBV18 and J usage is TRBJ1-1; unclear D gene. Germline assignment: CDR1 KGHSH and CDR2 LQKENI. V was shortened by 3 bases and J by 1 base, with 3 bases between the two germline ends. The CDR3 covers 12 residues. In DNA form, the CDR3 reads TGTGCCAGCTCACCCAGGAACACTGAAGCTTTCTTT. As protein: CASSPRNTEAFF.

CDR3 amino acids: CASSGGDANEKLFF. The DNA for the CDR3 is TGTGCCAGCAGCGGAGGGGATGCTAATGAAAAACTGTTTTTT. This chain uses TRBV9 with TRBJ1-4; perhaps TRBD1 as D (5 bases). This CDR3 contains 14 residues. Germline V gene lookup returns CDR1 SGDLS and CDR2 YYNGEE. V lost 3 bases to trimming and J lost 3 bases, with 9 bases between them.

This sequence joins TRBV5-5 and TRBJ1-1; tentatively, D is TRBD1 (6 bases). The CDR3 extends over 16 amino acids. V lost 0 bases to trimming and J lost 0 bases, with 12 bases between them. In germline, CDR1 is SGHKS, CDR2 YYEKEE (reference sequence). CDR3 amino acids: CASSLAGQRLNTEAFF. As DNA, the CDR3 is TGTGCCAGCAGCTTGGCTGGACAGAGATTGAACACTGAAGCTTTCTTT.

This rearrangement joins TRBV10-3 to TRBJ2-3; 7 bases agree with TRBD2. The germline gives CDR1 ENHRY, CDR2 SYGVKD. The CDR3 covers 16 residues. J gave up 4 bases and V 3 bases, and 10 bases lay outside the gene matches. Here the CDR3 DNA reads TGTGCCATCAGTGAAACTAGCGTTCGGGGGGCAGATACGCAGTATTTT. It codes for CAISETSVRGADTQYF.

This clone appeared a single time. The J gene is TRBJ2-1, the V gene TRBV5-4, with D uncertain. Germline assignment: CDR1 SGHNT and CDR2 YYREEE (reference sequence). Trimming removed 0 bases from V and 9 bases from J, with 13 bases in between. This CDR3 spans 14 amino acids. The CDR3 nucleotides read TGTGCCAGCAGCTTGGCCGGGCCTCCTAGTGAGCAGTTCTTC. This translates into CASSLAGPPSEQFF.

The gene calls are TRBV7-9 and TRBJ2-7; no clear D. Germline V gene sequence: CDR1 SEHNR, CDR2 FQNEAQ (reference sequence). V lost 5 bases and J lost 4, with 15 bases in between. The CDR3 spans 14 residues. In DNA form, the CDR3 reads TGTGCCAGCAGCACCGGGTTCTCGGCTTACGAGCAGTACTTC. Protein product: CASSTGFSAYEQYF. Using reference TRBV7-9 and TRBJ2-7 for the parts outside the CDR3, the full variable domain is DTGVSQNPRHKITKRGQNVTFRCDPISEHNRLYWYRQTLGQGPEFLTYFQNEAQLEKSRLLSDRFSAERPKGSFSTLEIQRTEQGDSAMYLCASSTGFSAYEQYFGPGTRLTVT.

The rearrangement joins TRBV24-1 to TRBJ1-2; weak D call: TRBD1 (6 bases). V shed 3 bases and J shed 1 base, with 11 bases lying between them. Germline CDR1 reads KGHDR; CDR2 reads SFDVKD. The CDR3 length is 15 residues. The CDR3 reads CATSDGGRINYGYTF. In nucleotides, the CDR3 is TGTGCCACCAGTGATGGGGGCAGGATTAACTATGGCTACACCTTC.

The rearrangement uses TRBV6-2 or TRBV6-3 and TRBJ1-5; TRBD1 agrees at 11 bases. Trimming at V came to 6 bases and at J to 9 bases, leaving 7 bases not matched to a gene. CDR1 and CDR2 from the germline V gene are MNHEY and SVGEGT. CDR3 length: 14 residues. CDR3 nucleotide sequence: TGTGCCAGCAGCCCTGGGACAGGGGGTTCGCCCCAGCATTTT. Its translation is CASSPGTGGSPQHF.

The rearrangement links TRBV27 to TRBJ1-2; D possibly corresponds to TRBD1 (6 bases). The CDR3 extends over 14 amino acids. Trimming took off 2 bases at V and 1 base at J, with 8 bases between the two ends. Germline V CDR1 and CDR2: MNHEY, SMNVEV (reference sequence). CDR3 loop: CASSLARGNYGYTF. CDR3 bases: TGTGCCAGCAGTTTAGCCAGGGGTAACTATGGCTACACCTTC.

In its sample, this clone was seen once. V gene TRBV13 combines with J gene TRBJ2-7, with D uncertain. Germline V gives CDR1 PRHDT, CDR2 FYEKMQ (reference sequence). V lost 2 bases to trimming and J lost 1 base, with 9 bases between them. The CDR3 runs to 14 residues. The CDR3 region is CASSLILQSYEQYF. In DNA form, the CDR3 reads TGTGCCAGCAGCTTAATACTACAATCCTACGAGCAGTACTTC.

The genes are TRBV28 and TRBJ2-1, with 10 bases matching TRBD2. V trimming: 7 bases; J trimming: 9 bases; junction bases outside the gene matches: 15. The germline V gene has CDR1 MDHEN and CDR2 SYDVKM. This CDR3 contains 16 residues. In DNA, the CDR3 is TGTGCCAGCACCCCATCCCTTAGCGGGAGGTTCCCTGAGCAGTTCTTC. This translates into CASTPSLSGRFPEQFF.